This T cell receptor beta chain derives from a study of cytotoxic CD8 clonotypes in ibrutinib-treated CLL. With V trimmed by 3 bases and J by 4 bases, 2 bases remained unmatched. This CDR3 is 14 amino acids long. The V gene's germline CDR1 is MGHDK and CDR2 SYGVNS. Study-wide findings and caveats: Starting clonality was above that of age-matched healthy donors and tracked circulating CD8+ T-cell counts.

Repertoires were generated with immunoSEQ multiplex PCR, while TCRdb's copy carries only in-frame clones and drops some. Of 140,000 to 150,000 clones listed, 76% are singletons. Remarks on this clone: Its target is unknown.

The sequencing here drew on PBMCs, taken after 24 months of ibrutinib treatment. The chain carries TRBV25-1 and TRBJ2-5; TRBD2 agrees at 10 bases. The clonotype was recovered from a human donor with chronic lymphocytic leukemia. The CDR3: CASSDPSGGETQYF. For the CDR3, the DNA is TGTGCCAGCAGTGACCCTAGCGGGGGAGAGACCCAGTACTTC.